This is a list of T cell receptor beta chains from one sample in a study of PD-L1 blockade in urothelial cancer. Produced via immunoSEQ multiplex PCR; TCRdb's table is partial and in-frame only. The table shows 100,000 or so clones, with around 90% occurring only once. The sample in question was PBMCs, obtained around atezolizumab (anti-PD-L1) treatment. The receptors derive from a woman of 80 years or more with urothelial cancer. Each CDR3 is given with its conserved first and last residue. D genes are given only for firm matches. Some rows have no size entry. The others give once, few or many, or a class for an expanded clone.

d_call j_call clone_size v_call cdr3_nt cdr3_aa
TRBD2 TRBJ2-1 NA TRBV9 TGTGCCAGCAGCTCAAACCAAGGGACTAGTGGCAATGAGCAGTTCTTC CASSSNQGTSGNEQFF
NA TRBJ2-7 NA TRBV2 TGTGCCAGCAGTGACCCGGACATTACGGGCGAGCAGTACTTC CASSDPDITGEQYF
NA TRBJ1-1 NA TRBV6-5 TGTGCCAGCTCACAGGGAACTGAAGCTTTCTTT CASSQGTEAFF
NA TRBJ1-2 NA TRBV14 TGTGCCAGCAGCCAAGATTTGGGCAGCCTCTATGGCTACACCTTC CASSQDLGSLYGYTF
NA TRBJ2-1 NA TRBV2 TGTGCCAGCAGTGAAGATAACGTAAGAGGCGGCAATGAGCAGTTCTTC CASSEDNVRGGNEQFF
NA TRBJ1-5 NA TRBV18 TGTGCCAGCTCACCGGCCGGGGATCAGCCCCAGCATTTT CASSPAGDQPQHF
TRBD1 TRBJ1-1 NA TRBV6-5 TGTGCCAGCAGGTTACAGGGGGGGAACACTGAAGCTTTCTTT CASRLQGGNTEAFF
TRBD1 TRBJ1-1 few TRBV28 TGTGCCAGCAGTTTGAGACAGGGGGCTTTCTTT CASSLRQGAFF
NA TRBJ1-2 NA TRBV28 TGTGCCAGCAGTTTATCTAGCTATGGCTACACCTTC CASSLSSYGYTF
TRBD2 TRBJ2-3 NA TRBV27 TGTGCCAGCAGCTCCAACCCCGGACTAGCGGGCACAGATACGCAGTATTTT CASSSNPGLAGTDTQYF
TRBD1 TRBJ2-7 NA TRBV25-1 TGTGCCAGCAGTCGACGCGGGACAGGGGTCGGGTACGAGCAGTACTTC CASSRRGTGVGYEQYF
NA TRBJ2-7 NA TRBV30 TGTGCCTGGAGTGTACGGGATGGTTCCGAGCAGTACTTC CAWSVRDGSEQYF
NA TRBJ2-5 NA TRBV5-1 TGCGCCAGCGGTAACTTAGGGGTGGGAGAGACCCAGTACTTC CASGNLGVGETQYF
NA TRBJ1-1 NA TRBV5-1 TGCGCCAGCAGCTCCCAGGTCGGGAACACTGAAGCTTTCTTT CASSSQVGNTEAFF
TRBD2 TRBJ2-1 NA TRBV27 TGTGCCAGCATCCCCTCCGGGACTAGCGGGAGGAACAATGAGCAGTTCTTC CASIPSGTSGRNNEQFF
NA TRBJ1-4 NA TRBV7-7 TGTGCCAGCAGCCCGGACCTCGAGGGGCGGACCCGGGGGAATGAAAAACTGTTTTTT CASSPDLEGRTRGNEKLFF
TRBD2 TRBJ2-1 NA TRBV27 TGTGCCAGCCTCCGGGTTGCCGGGACTAGCGGGTCGAATGAGCAGTTCTTC CASLRVAGTSGSNEQFF
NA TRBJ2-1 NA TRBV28 TGTGCCAGCAGTATCCGGGCCTACAATGAGCAGTTCTTC CASSIRAYNEQFF
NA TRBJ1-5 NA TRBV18 TGTGCCAGCCGAGCCAGTGGGAGGGCGGATGGCAATCAGCCCCAGCATTTT CASRASGRADGNQPQHF
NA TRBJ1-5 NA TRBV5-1 TGCGCCAGCAGCTTGTACGGGGAAGGGCAGCCCCAGCATTTT CASSLYGEGQPQHF
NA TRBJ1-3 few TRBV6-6 TGTGCCAGCAGTTACTCCGTTTTCGGAAACACCATATATTTT CASSYSVFGNTIYF
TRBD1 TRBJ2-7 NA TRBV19 TGTGCCAGTAGTATGGGCGGGACAGGGACCTACGAGCAGTACTTC CASSMGGTGTYEQYF
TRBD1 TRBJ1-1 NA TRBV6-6 TGTGCCAGCAGTACAGGGGGCCGAGAAGCTTTCTTT CASSTGGREAFF
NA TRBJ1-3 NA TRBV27 TGTGCCAGCAGTCCGGTCCCTTCCAATGGAAACACCATATATTTT CASSPVPSNGNTIYF
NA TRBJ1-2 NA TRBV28 TGTGCCAGCAGTTTCGGGGGGGCGCTATCCTATGGCTACACCTTC CASSFGGALSYGYTF
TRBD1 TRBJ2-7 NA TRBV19 TGTGCCAGTAGTATAGATCACTCCGGGACAGGGGTGGATGAGCAGTACTTC CASSIDHSGTGVDEQYF
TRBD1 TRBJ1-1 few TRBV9 TGTGCCAGCAGGCCGGGACAGGCGGTTTTGGGGAACACTGAAGCTTTCTTT CASRPGQAVLGNTEAFF
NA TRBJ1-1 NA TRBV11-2 TGTGCCAGCAGCTTAGTGGCCTCCCGGGAACCTTTCTTT CASSLVASREPFF
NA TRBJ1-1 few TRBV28 TGTGCCAGCAGTTTAGGACTTGAAGCTTTCTTT CASSLGLEAFF
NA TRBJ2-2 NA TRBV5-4 TGTGCCAGCAGCCCCGCAGGGCCGGACGGGGAGCTGTTTTTT CASSPAGPDGELFF
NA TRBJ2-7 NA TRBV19 TGTGCCAGTAGTCCGCAGGTATACACCTACGAGCAGTACTTC CASSPQVYTYEQYF
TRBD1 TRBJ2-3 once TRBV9 TGTGCCAGCAGCCTTGACAGGGGCCGACCAGATACGCAGTATTTT CASSLDRGRPDTQYF
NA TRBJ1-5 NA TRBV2 TGTGCCAGCAGTGAAACGGTGAGCAATCAGCCCCAGCATTTT CASSETVSNQPQHF